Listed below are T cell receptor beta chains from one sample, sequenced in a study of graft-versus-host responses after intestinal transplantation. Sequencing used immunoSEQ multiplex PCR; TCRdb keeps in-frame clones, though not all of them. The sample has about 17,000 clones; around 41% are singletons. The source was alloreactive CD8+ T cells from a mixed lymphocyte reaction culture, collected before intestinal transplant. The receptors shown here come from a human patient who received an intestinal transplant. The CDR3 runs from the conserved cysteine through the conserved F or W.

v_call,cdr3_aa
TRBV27,CASSPPSGRLNEQFF
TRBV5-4,CASSFQGGQFF
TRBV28,CASRAAGTGLSYEQYF
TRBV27,CASSFGQSSYEQYF
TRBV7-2,CASSFLFSEQFF
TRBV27,CASKQGGAKNIQYF
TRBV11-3,CASSLGGRGQDEQYF
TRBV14,CASSQSLGTILYNEQFF
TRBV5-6,CASSPAGTSGRWGTDTQYF
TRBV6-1,CASRVGRSRRYEQYF
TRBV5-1,CASSLRDRGGYEQYF
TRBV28,CASSWTGLGNQPQHF
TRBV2,CASRLRLAKGSYEQYF
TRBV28,CASSGDSGTLNWEQYF
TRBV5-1,CASSFLRESVDTQYF
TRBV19,CASSIDLEQGELFF
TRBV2,CARTGLSSYGYTF
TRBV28,CASSYQGWEETQYF
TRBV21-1,CASSIKQQNNEQFF
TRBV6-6,CASSSFSAVRAFF
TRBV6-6,CASTYGGYGYTF
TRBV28,CASSLLGLAGRGSYNEQFF
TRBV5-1,CASSYDRTEAFF
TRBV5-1,CASRLAGETGELFF
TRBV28,CASSLTLDQNEQFF
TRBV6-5,CASSAGVGDVRGYTF
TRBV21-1,CASTTKQGCNTQYF
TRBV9,CASSVTSGPTDTQYF
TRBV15,CATSRVVLAILYSNEQFF
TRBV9,CASSSEGLVEQFF